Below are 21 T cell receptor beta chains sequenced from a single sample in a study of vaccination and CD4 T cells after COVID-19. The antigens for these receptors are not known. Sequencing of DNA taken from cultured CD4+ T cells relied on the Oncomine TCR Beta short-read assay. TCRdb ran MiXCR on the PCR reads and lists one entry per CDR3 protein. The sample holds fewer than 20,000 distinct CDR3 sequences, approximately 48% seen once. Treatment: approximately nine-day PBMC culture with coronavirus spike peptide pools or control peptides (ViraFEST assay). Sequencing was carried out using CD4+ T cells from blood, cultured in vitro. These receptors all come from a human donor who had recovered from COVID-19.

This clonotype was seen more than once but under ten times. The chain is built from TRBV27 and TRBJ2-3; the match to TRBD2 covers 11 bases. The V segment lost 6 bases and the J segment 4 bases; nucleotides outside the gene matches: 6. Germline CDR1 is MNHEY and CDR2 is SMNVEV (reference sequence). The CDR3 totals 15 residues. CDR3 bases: TGTGCCAGCAGCCGTAGCGGGGGGGCCGCAGATACGCAGTATTTT. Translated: CASSRSGGAADTQYF.

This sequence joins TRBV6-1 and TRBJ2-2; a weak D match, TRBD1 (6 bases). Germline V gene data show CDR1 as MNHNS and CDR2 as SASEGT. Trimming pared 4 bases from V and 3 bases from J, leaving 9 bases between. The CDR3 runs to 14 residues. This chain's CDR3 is CASSGGQYTGELFF. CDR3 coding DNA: TGTGCCAGCAGTGGGGGACAATACACCGGGGAGCTGTTTTTT.

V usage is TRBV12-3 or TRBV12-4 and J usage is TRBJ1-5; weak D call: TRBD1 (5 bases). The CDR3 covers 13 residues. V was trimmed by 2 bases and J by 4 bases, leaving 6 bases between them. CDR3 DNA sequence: TGTGCCAGCAGTTTAAACAGGAATCAGCCCCAGCATTTT. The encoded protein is CASSLNRNQPQHF.

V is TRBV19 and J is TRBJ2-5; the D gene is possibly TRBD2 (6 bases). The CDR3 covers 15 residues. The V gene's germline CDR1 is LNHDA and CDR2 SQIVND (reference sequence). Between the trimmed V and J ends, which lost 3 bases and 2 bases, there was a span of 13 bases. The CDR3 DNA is TGTGCCAGTAGTATCGGCAGGCGGGGACAAGAGACCCAGTACTTC. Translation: CASSIGRRGQETQYF.

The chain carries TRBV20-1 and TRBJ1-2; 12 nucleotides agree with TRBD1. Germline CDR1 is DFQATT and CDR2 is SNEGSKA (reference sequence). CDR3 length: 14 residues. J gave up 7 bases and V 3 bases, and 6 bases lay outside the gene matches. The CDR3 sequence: CSASGTGGEIGYTF. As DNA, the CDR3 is TGCAGTGCTAGTGGGACAGGGGGCGAAATTGGCTACACCTTC.

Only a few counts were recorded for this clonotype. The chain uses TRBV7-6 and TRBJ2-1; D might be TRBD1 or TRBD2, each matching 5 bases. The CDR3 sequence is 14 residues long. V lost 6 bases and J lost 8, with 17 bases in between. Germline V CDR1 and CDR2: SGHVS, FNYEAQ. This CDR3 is CASSVGTRDDEQFF. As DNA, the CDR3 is TGTGCCAGCAGTGTAGGGACCCGCGACGATGAGCAGTTCTTC. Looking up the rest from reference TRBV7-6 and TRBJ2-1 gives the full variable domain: GAGVSQSPRYKVTKRGQDVALRCDPISGHVSLYWYRQALGQGPEFLTYFNYEAQQDKSGLPNDRFSAERPEGSISTLTIQRTEQRDSAMYRCASSVGTRDDEQFFGPGTRLTVL.

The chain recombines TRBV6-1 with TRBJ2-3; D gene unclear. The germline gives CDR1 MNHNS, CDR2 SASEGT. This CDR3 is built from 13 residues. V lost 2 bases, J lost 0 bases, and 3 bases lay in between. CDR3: CASSERSTDTQYF. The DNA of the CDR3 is TGTGCCAGCAGTGAACGAAGCACAGATACGCAGTATTTT.

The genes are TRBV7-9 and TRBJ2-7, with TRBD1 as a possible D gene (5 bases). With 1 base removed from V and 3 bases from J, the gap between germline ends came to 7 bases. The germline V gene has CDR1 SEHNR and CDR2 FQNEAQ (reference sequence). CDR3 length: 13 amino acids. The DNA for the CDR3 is TGTGCCAGCAGCTTAGGACAGAACTACGAGCAGTACTTC. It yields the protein CASSLGQNYEQYF.

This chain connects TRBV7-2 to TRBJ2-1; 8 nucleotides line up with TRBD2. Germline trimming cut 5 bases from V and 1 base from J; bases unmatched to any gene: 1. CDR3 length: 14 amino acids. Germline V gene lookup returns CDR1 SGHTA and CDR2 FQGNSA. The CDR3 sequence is CASSRLASYNEQFF. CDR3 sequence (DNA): TGTGCCAGCAGCAGACTAGCGTCCTACAATGAGCAGTTCTTC.

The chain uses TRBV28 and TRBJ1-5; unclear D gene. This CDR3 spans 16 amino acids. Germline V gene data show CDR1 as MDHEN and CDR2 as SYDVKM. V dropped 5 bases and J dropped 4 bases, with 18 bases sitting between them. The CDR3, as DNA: TGTGCCAGCAGTCAGATTTCCGGAGGCCCGAATCAGCCCCAGCATTTT. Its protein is CASSQISGGPNQPQHF.

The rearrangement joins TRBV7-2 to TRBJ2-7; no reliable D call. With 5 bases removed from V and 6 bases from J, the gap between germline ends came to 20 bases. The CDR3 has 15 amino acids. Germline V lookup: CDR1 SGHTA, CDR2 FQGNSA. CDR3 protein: CASSPGRLPPPEQYF. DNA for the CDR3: TGTGCCAGCAGCCCCGGACGCCTGCCCCCGCCCGAGCAGTACTTC.

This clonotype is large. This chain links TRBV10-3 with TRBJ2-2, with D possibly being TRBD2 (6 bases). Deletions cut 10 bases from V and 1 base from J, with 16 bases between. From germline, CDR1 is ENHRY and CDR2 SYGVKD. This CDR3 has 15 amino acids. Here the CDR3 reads CASQGSGLNTGELFF. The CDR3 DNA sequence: TGTGCCAGCCAGGGCAGCGGGCTGAACACCGGGGAGCTGTTTTTT.

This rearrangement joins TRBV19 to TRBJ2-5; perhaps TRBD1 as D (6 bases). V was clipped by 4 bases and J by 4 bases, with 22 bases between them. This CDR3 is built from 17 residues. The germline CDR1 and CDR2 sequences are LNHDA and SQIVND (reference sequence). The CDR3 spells CASSTGTSFRGLETQYF. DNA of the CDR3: TGTGCCAGTAGTACCGGGACATCCTTCCGGGGATTAGAGACCCAGTACTTC.

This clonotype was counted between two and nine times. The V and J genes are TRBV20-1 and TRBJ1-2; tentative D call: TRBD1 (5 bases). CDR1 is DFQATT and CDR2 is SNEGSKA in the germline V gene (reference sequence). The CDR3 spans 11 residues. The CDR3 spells CVAGGNYGYTF. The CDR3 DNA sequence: TGCGTCGCGGGGGGTAACTATGGCTACACCTTC.

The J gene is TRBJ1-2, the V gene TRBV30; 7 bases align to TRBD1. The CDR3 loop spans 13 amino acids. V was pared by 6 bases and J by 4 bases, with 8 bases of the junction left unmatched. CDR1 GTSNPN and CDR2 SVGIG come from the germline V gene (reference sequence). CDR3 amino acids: CACQLTGFYGYTF. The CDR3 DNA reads TGTGCCTGCCAACTGACAGGGTTCTATGGCTACACCTTC. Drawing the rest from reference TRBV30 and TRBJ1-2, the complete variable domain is SQTIHQWPATLVQPVGSPLSLECTVEGTSNPNLYWYRQAAGRGLQLLFYSVGIGQISSEVPQNLSASRPQDRQFILSSKKLLLSDSGFYLCACQLTGFYGYTFGSGTRLTVV.

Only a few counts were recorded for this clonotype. DNA of the CDR3: TGTGCCAGCAGGGCGGACGGCGGGTATGGCTACACCTTC. This codes for CASRADGGYGYTF. The J gene is TRBJ1-2, the V gene TRBV12-3 or TRBV12-4; no firm D call. V was pared by 6 bases and J by 5 bases, with 13 bases between. The CDR3 length is 13 residues.

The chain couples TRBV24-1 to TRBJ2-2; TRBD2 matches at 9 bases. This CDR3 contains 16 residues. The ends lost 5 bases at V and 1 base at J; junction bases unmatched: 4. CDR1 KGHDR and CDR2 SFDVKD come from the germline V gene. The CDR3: CATSVLTSGNTGELFF. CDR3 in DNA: TGTGCCACCAGTGTCCTGACTAGCGGGAACACCGGGGAGCTGTTTTTT.

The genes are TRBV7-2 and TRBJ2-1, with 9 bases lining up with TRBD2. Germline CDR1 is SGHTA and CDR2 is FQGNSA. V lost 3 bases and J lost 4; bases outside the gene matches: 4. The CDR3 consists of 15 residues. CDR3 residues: CASSLSGGQYNEQFF. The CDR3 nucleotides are TGTGCCAGCAGCTTGAGCGGGGGGCAATACAATGAGCAGTTCTTC. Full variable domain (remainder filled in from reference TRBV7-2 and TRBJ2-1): GAGVSQSPSNKVTEKGKDVELRCDPISGHTALYWYRQSLGQGLEFLIYFQGNSAPDKSGLPSDRFSAERTGGSVSTLTIQRTQQEDSAVYLCASSLSGGQYNEQFFGPGTRLTVL.

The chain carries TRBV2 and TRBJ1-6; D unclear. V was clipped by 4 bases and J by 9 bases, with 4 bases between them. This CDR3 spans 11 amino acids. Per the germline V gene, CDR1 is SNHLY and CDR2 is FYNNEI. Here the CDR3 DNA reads TGTGCCAGCAGTGGAATTTCACCCCTCCACTTT. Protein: CASSGISPLHF. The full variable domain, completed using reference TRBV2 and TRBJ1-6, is EPEVTQTPSHQVTQMGQEVILRCVPISNHLYFYWYRQILGQKVEFLVSFYNNEISEKSEIFDDQFSVERPDGSNFTLKIRSTKLEDSAMYFCASSGISPLHFGNGTRLTVT.

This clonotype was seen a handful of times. The DNA for the CDR3 is TGTGCCAGCAGTTTCTCAGGTTCTCGGGATACGCAGTATTTT. Protein sequence: CASSFSGSRDTQYF. The rearrangement uses TRBV27 and TRBJ2-3, with D unclear. Trimming removed 3 bases from V and 6 bases from J, with 13 bases in between. CDR1 is MNHEY, CDR2 SMNVEV, per germline (reference sequence). The CDR3 extends over 14 amino acids.

The CDR3 nucleotides read TGTGCCAGCAGTTACCCTGGAAACACCATATATTTT. Protein: CASSYPGNTIYF. This rearrangement joins TRBV6-2 or TRBV6-3 to TRBJ1-3, with unresolved D. V was pared by 2 bases and J by 2 bases, with 1 base between. The CDR3 is 12 residues long. In germline, CDR1 is MNHEY, CDR2 SVGEGT.